These 20 T cell receptor beta chains were sequenced from one sample in a study of neurological immune-mediated disorders. Each CDR3 protein is one row after TCRdb ran MiXCR on the 5' RACE reads. The sample carries over 60,000 distinct CDR3 sequences, roughly 5.5% recorded once. The sequenced sample consisted of PBMCs. These receptors all stem from a woman aged 25-40 years with multiple sclerosis.

By frequency in the sample, this clonotype is medium-sized (0.01 to 0.1%). The chain is built from TRBV5-1 and TRBJ2-5, with D perhaps assigned TRBD1 or TRBD2 (5 bases each). The CDR3 runs to 14 residues. The germline CDR1 and CDR2 sequences are SGHRS and YFSETQ. The V gene lost 1 base and the J gene lost 4 bases, with 11 bases spanning the gap. For the CDR3, the DNA is TGCGCCAGCAGCTTGTCCGGGACGGGAGAGACCCAGTACTTC. Protein sequence: CASSLSGTGETQYF.

This clonotype came up a few times. The V and J genes are TRBV29-1 and TRBJ1-1; TRBD1 aligns across 7 bases. The CDR3 length is 13 residues. The V gene's germline CDR1 is SQVTM and CDR2 ANQGSEA. With V trimmed by 3 bases and J by 4 bases, 5 bases remained unmatched. The CDR3 sequence: CSVDLQGLTEAFF. The CDR3 nucleotides read TGCAGCGTTGACCTACAGGGGCTCACTGAAGCTTTCTTT.

This clonotype occurred many times. The chain carries TRBV5-1 and TRBJ1-1; possible D gene TRBD1, 6 bases. The CDR3 is 13 amino acids. Germline loops: CDR1 SGHRS, CDR2 YFSETQ. V dropped 2 bases and J dropped 8 bases, with 13 bases sitting between them. The CDR3 loop is CASSFGQGREAFF. The CDR3, as DNA: TGCGCCAGCAGCTTTGGCCAGGGGCGCGAAGCTTTCTTT.

This clonotype was seen many times. This chain links TRBV4-1 with TRBJ2-2; 8 nucleotides align to TRBD1. V was clipped by 4 bases and J by 4 bases; unmatched bases: 11. CDR3 length: 17 amino acids. Germline CDR1 is MGHRA and CDR2 is YSYEKL. The CDR3 sequence is CASSPRRGLRGTGELFF. Written as DNA, the CDR3 is TGCGCCAGCAGCCCCCGCAGGGGGCTCCGTGGCACCGGGGAGCTGTTTTTT.

This clonotype was counted at least ten times. The chain has TRBV6-6 and TRBJ1-5; D may be TRBD1 (6 bases). Germline loops: CDR1 MNHNY, CDR2 SVGAGI (reference sequence). Trimming left V 2 bases short and J 7 bases short, with 12 bases between. CDR3 length equals 14 residues. In nucleotides, the CDR3 is TGTGCCAGCAGTTACGGGACAAAGGGACAGCCCCAGCATTTT. It specifies CASSYGTKGQPQHF.

This clonotype was seen many times. The chain couples TRBV29-1 to TRBJ2-7; D tentatively reads TRBD1 or TRBD2 (5 bases each). The CDR3 is made up of 13 amino acids. CDR1 is SQVTM and CDR2 is ANQGSEA in the germline V gene. V was cut by 3 bases and J by 2 bases, with 11 bases left in between. Written as DNA, the CDR3 is TGCAGCGTTGACGGGACGGAGACCTACGAGCAGTACTTC. Translated: CSVDGTETYEQYF.

In its sample, this clonotype was seen many times. This chain links TRBV20-1 with TRBJ1-5; perhaps TRBD1 as D (5 bases). The germline V gene has CDR1 DFQATT and CDR2 SNEGSKA (reference sequence). The CDR3 loop spans 14 amino acids. V was clipped by 4 bases and J by 7 bases, with 17 bases between them. CDR3 DNA: TGCAGTGCTACACGGGGCCTGGTCTCCCAGCCCCAGCATTTT. Protein sequence: CSATRGLVSQPQHF.

V usage is TRBV7-9 and J usage is TRBJ2-3; 8 nucleotides agree with TRBD1. The ends lost 5 bases at V and 2 bases at J; junction bases unmatched: 9. Germline CDR1 is SEHNR and CDR2 is FQNEAQ (reference sequence). There are 16 residues in the CDR3. The CDR3 is CASSPTQGGITDTQYF. The CDR3 nucleotides read TGTGCCAGCAGCCCCACACAGGGGGGAATCACAGATACGCAGTATTTT. The variable domain in full, completed from reference TRBV7-9 and TRBJ2-3, reads DTGVSQNPRHKITKRGQNVTFRCDPISEHNRLYWYRQTLGQGPEFLTYFQNEAQLEKSRLLSDRFSAERPKGSFSTLEIQRTEQGDSAMYLCASSPTQGGITDTQYFGPGTRLTVL.

This clonotype was picked up a small number of times. V usage is TRBV5-1 and J usage is TRBJ2-1; TRBD2 matches 10 bases. The ends lost 3 bases at V and 4 bases at J; junction bases unmatched: 4. This CDR3 has 15 amino acids. Germline V gene sequence: CDR1 SGHRS, CDR2 YFSETQ. The CDR3 bases are TGCGCCAGCAGCTCTGAGCGGGGGGGATACAATGAGCAGTTCTTC. The encoded protein is CASSSERGGYNEQFF.

This clonotype was detected many times. One end of the junction is discordant with germline, which a read error may explain. The chain recombines TRBV20-1 with TRBJ1-5; 7 bases match TRBD1. The CDR3 has 17 amino acids. Germline CDR1 reads DFQATT; CDR2 reads SNEGSKA (reference sequence). The CDR3 sequence: CSAQEGTALLGNQPQNF. The CDR3 DNA sequence: TGCAGTGCTCAGGAGGGGACAGCCCTCTTAGGCAATCAGCCCCAGAATTTT.

This clonotype was counted at least ten times. The rearrangement joins TRBV20-1 to TRBJ1-2, with 8 bases aligning to TRBD1. The ends lost 6 bases at V and 3 bases at J; junction bases unmatched: 6. The CDR3 extends over 13 amino acids. Germline V CDR1 and CDR2: DFQATT, SNEGSKA (reference sequence). The DNA of the CDR3 is TGCAGTGCCCTCCCAGGGGGCCACTATGGCTACACCTTC. Protein: CSALPGGHYGYTF.

This clonotype was recorded many times. V gene TRBV10-3 combines with J gene TRBJ1-2; D possibly corresponds to TRBD1 (5 bases). V was shortened by 10 bases and J by 8 bases, with 20 bases between the two germline ends. The CDR3 consists of 13 residues. CDR1 and CDR2 (germline): ENHRY, SYGVKD. The DNA for the CDR3 is TGTGCCACTCCGGGGACCCCGGGCAGGGGCTACACCTTC. Translated: CATPGTPGRGYTF.

The chain combines TRBV5-6 with TRBJ2-7; 7 bases align to TRBD2. Trimming at V came to 2 bases and at J to 2 bases, leaving 4 bases not matched to a gene. Germline CDR1 reads SGHDT; CDR2 reads YYEEEE. CDR3 length: 14 residues. CDR3 protein: CASSFGGSTYEQYF. The CDR3 nucleotides read TGTGCCAGCAGCTTTGGCGGGAGCACCTACGAGCAGTACTTC.

This clonotype was observed many times. The chain combines TRBV20-1 with TRBJ1-6; D possibly corresponds to TRBD1 (5 bases). The CDR3 length is 16 residues. V lost 0 bases and J lost 6, with 15 bases in between. The germline CDR1 and CDR2 sequences are DFQATT and SNEGSKA (reference sequence). This chain's CDR3 is CSARDGAATPNSPLHF. CDR3 DNA sequence: TGCAGTGCTAGAGATGGGGCAGCAACACCTAATTCACCCCTCCACTTT.

This clonotype was observed at least ten times. This chain joins TRBV28 and TRBJ1-2; 12 bases are shared with TRBD1. The CDR3 is 16 residues long. Germline V gives CDR1 MDHEN, CDR2 SYDVKM. Trimming removed 7 bases from V and 8 bases from J; junction bases left unmatched: 14. The DNA for the CDR3 is TGTGCCAGCATCCCGGGACAGGGGGCTCCCCTTGGAGGCTACACCTTC. It translates to CASIPGQGAPLGGYTF.

In its sample, this clonotype was seen many times. V is TRBV3-1 and J is TRBJ1-1; no firm D call. Trimming left V 0 bases short and J 2 bases short, with 10 bases between. The CDR3 has 15 amino acids. CDR1 is LGHDT, CDR2 YNNKEL, per germline (reference sequence). The CDR3 nucleotides read TGTGCCAGCAGCCAAGATGTGTCCATTAACACTGAAGCTTTCTTT. This gives the protein CASSQDVSINTEAFF.

This clonotype occurred many times. The CDR3 region is CASSSLGTLNTEAFF. The CDR3 DNA follows: TGTGCCAGCAGCTCCCTTGGGACCCTTAACACTGAAGCTTTCTTT. The rearrangement links TRBV7-6 to TRBJ1-1, with D maybe TRBD1 (5 bases). CDR3 length equals 15 residues. CDR1 is SGHVS, CDR2 FNYEAQ, per germline. Trimming shortened V by 4 bases and J by 2 bases, and 14 bases separated the two germline ends.

In the case of this clonotype: A read error may produce the germline difference seen at one junction end. V is TRBV10-3 and J is TRBJ1-5, with 8 bases that match TRBD1. Germline CDR1 is ENHRY and CDR2 is SYGVKD. The CDR3 has 15 residues. CDR3 DNA: TGTGCCATCAGTGACCAACAGGGGGATGTTCAGCCCCAGAATTTT. Its translation is CAISDQQGDVQPQNF.

This clonotype has at least ten counts. The J gene is TRBJ1-2, the V gene TRBV7-9, with 8 bases that match TRBD1. V lost 7 bases to trimming and J lost 3 bases; unmatched junction nucleotides: 4. This CDR3 comprises 13 residues. Germline loops: CDR1 SEHNR, CDR2 FQNEAQ (reference sequence). CDR3 sequence: CASTATGDYGYTF. Here the CDR3 DNA reads TGTGCCAGCACCGCGACAGGGGACTATGGCTACACCTTC. Looking up the rest from reference TRBV7-9 and TRBJ1-2 gives the full variable domain: DTGVSQNPRHKITKRGQNVTFRCDPISEHNRLYWYRQTLGQGPEFLTYFQNEAQLEKSRLLSDRFSAERPKGSFSTLEIQRTEQGDSAMYLCASTATGDYGYTFGSGTRLTVV.

Note on this clonotype: With a much larger clone just one base away, this may be a read error. This sequence joins TRBV3-1 and TRBJ1-5; D remains ambiguous. Germline lookup yields CDR1 LGHDT and CDR2 YNNKEL (reference sequence). V lost 5 bases, J lost 5 bases, and 10 bases lay in between. The CDR3 length is 13 residues. In nucleotides, the CDR3 is TGTGCCAGCAGCAGAAAGGGATATCAGCCCCAGCATTTT. This gives the protein CASSRKGYQPQHF.